The 8 T cell receptor beta chains given below trace back to one sample, sequenced in a study of glioma-infiltrating T cells. TCR alpha and beta CDR3 regions were amplified from RNA using iRepertoire nested multiplex PCR. TCRdb recomputed calls from the multiplex PCR reads with MiXCR, one row per CDR3 protein. This table has about 400,000 distinct CDR3 sequences, roughly two fifths appearing once. Sequenced sample: glioma tissue, nonneoplastic brain tissue, or PBMCs (not recorded which). These receptors were collected from a human donor with low-grade glioma or glioblastoma, undergoing nonglioma brain surgery, or in good health (not recorded which).

The chain couples TRBV20-1 to TRBJ2-1; D may be TRBD1 (6 bases). Germline V CDR1 and CDR2: DFQATT, SNEGSKA (reference sequence). Trimming shortened V by 5 bases and J by 8 bases, and 19 bases separated the two germline ends. This CDR3 region has 14 residues. The DNA of the CDR3 is TGCAGTGCTCCTCCGCCTAGACAGGACCATGAGCAGTTCTTC. Translation gives CSAPPPRQDHEQFF.

This clonotype has only one observation. The V and J genes are TRBV6-2 or TRBV6-3 and TRBJ1-1; D call uncertain. CDR3 length: 15 residues. Deletions cut 2 bases from V and 14 bases from J, with 24 bases between. Per germline, CDR1 MNHEY and CDR2 SVGEGT. CDR3: CASSYRRLASYEQFF. The DNA of the CDR3 is TGTGCCAGCAGTTACCGTCGACTAGCTTCCTACGAGCAGTTCTTT.

The J gene is TRBJ2-1, the V gene TRBV15, with D possibly being TRBD1 (6 bases). The germline V gene has CDR1 LNHNV and CDR2 YYDKDF (reference sequence). Trimming pared 4 bases from V and 10 bases from J, leaving 23 bases between. The CDR3 sequence is 16 residues long. The CDR3 region is CATSTLPGAYTYEQFF. The CDR3 nucleotides are TGTGCCACCAGCACCCTCCCAGGGGCCTATACCTACGAGCAGTTCTTC. The complete variable domain, with remaining parts taken from reference TRBV15 and TRBJ2-1, reads DAMVIQNPRYQVTQFGKPVTLSCSQTLNHNVMYWYQQKSSQAPKLLFHYYDKDFNNEADTPDNFQSRRPNTSFCFLDIRSPGLGDTAMYLCATSTLPGAYTYEQFFGPGTRLTVL.

This clonotype was counted at least ten times. The chain couples TRBV6-2 or TRBV6-3 to TRBJ1-1; a weak D match, TRBD1 (5 bases). The CDR3 spans 16 residues. V was shortened by 2 bases and J by 1 base, with 14 bases between the two germline ends. Looked up from germline, CDR1 is MNHEY and CDR2 is SVGEGT. The CDR3 spells CASSYTPGVANTEAFF. For the CDR3, the DNA is TGTGCCAGCAGTTACACCCCGGGGGTTGCGAACACTGAAGCTTTCTTT.

Of note for this clonotype: In this CDR3 the conserved last residue, phenylalanine or tryptophan, is missing, so a read error is likely. CDR3 DNA sequence: TGTGCCAGCAGTTATATTAGCAATCAGCCCCAGCATCTT. Its protein product is CASSYISNQPQHL. The rearrangement uses TRBV28 and TRBJ1-5; D call uncertain. Germline V gene data show CDR1 as MDHEN and CDR2 as SYDVKM. The CDR3 is made up of 13 amino acids. Trimming cost V 4 bases and J 0 bases, with 4 bases left between them.

As to this clonotype: The junction does not match germline at one end; this may be a read error. The chain has TRBV7-2 and TRBJ2-6; tentatively, D is TRBD1 or TRBD2 (5 bases each). Germline V lookup: CDR1 SGHTA, CDR2 FQGNSA. The CDR3 is 17 amino acids. The CDR3, as DNA: TGTGCCAGCAGTTTAACCAGCGGAGGTTCTGGGGCCAACGTCCTGGCTTTC. This encodes CASSLTSGGSGANVLAF.

The table lists this clonotype with a few counts. The J gene is TRBJ2-5, the V gene TRBV15; 10 nucleotides align to TRBD2. Looked up from germline, CDR1 is LNHNV and CDR2 is YYDKDF (reference sequence). Trimming at V came to 0 bases and at J to 5 bases, leaving 9 bases not matched to a gene. There are 17 residues in the CDR3. CDR3 amino acids: CATSRDAPGTSAETQYF. The DNA for the CDR3 is TGTGCCACCAGCAGAGACGCCCCGGGGACTAGCGCGGAGACCCAGTACTTC. Full variable domain (outside the CDR3, taken from reference TRBV15 and TRBJ2-5): DAMVIQNPRYQVTQFGKPVTLSCSQTLNHNVMYWYQQKSSQAPKLLFHYYDKDFNNEADTPDNFQSRRPNTSFCFLDIRSPGLGDTAMYLCATSRDAPGTSAETQYFGPGTRLLVL.

This clonotype is a singleton in its sample. A read error may account for a junction end that differs from germline. This chain links TRBV6-2 or TRBV6-3 with TRBJ2-7; 8 positions agree with TRBD1. CDR3 length: 14 amino acids. Germline V gene lookup returns CDR1 MNHEY and CDR2 SVGEGT. CDR3 residues: CASSKDRAAYGQYF. The CDR3 DNA reads TGTGCCAGCAGTAAGGACAGGGCCGCCTACGGGCAGTACTTC.